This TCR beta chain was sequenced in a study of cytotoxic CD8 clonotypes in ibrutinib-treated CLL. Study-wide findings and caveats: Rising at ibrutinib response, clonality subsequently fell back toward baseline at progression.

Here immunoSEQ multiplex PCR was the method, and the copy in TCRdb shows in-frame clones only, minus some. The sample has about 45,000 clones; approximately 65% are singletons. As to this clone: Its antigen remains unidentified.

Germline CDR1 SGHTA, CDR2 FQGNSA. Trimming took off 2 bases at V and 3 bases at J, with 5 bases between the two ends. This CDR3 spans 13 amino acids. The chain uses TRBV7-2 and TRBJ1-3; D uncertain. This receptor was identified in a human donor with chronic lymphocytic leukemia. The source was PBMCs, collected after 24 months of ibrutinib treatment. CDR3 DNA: TGTGCCAGCAGCTTACATGTTGGAAACACCATATATTTT. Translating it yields CASSLHVGNTIYF.